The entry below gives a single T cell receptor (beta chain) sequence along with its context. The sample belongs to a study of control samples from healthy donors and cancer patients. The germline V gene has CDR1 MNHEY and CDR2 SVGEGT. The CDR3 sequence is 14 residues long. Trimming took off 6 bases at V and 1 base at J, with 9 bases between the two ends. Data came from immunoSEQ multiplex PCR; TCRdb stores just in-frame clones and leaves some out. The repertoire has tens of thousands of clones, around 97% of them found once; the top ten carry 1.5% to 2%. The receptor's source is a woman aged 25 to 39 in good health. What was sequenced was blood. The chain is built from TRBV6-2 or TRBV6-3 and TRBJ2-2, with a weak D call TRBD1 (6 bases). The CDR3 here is CASSRTENTGELFF. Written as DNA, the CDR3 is TGTGCCAGCAGCCGGACAGAGAACACCGGGGAGCTGTTTTTT.